The next 16 T cell receptor beta chains were all read from a single sample in a study of blood T cells in healthy people across ages. PCR was performed a second time for 7 to 11 cycles using a sample-barcoded 5' primer and a J-beta primer mix. TCRdb ran MiXCR on the 5' RACE reads and lists one entry per CDR3 protein. The profile covers around 320,000 distinct CDR3 sequences, with around 29% appearing a single time and over 25% taken by the ten largest. Material: blood. Receptor source: a woman aged 70-85 years in good health.

The genes are TRBV5-1 and TRBJ1-3; D is undetermined. CDR1 is SGHRS, CDR2 YFSETQ, per germline. The V end lost 4 bases, the J end lost 0 bases, and 8 bases lay between the germline ends. The CDR3 contains 14 residues. The CDR3 loop reads CASSPDPSGNTIYF. In DNA, the CDR3 is TGCGCCAGCAGCCCCGATCCCTCTGGAAACACCATATATTTT.

This clonotype was found many times. The V and J genes are TRBV29-1 and TRBJ2-3, with D perhaps matching TRBD2 (5 bases). This CDR3 contains 13 residues. From germline, CDR1 is SQVTM and CDR2 ANQGSEA. V dropped 7 bases and J dropped 6 bases, with 17 bases sitting between them. The CDR3 reads CSGRIGGADTQYF. CDR3 sequence (DNA): TGCAGCGGCAGGATTGGAGGTGCCGATACGCAGTATTTT.

This clonotype was recorded many times. This chain connects TRBV5-5 to TRBJ2-5, with D hard to call. This CDR3 is built from 14 residues. V lost 0 bases and J lost 1, with 7 bases in between. From germline, CDR1 is SGHKS and CDR2 YYEKEE (reference sequence). CDR3 region: CASSLGSPQETQYF. The CDR3 bases are TGTGCCAGCAGCTTGGGGTCACCCCAAGAGACCCAGTACTTC.

The CDR3 region is CASSMSATGSYGYTF. In DNA form, the CDR3 reads TGTGCCAGCAGTATGTCGGCAACAGGGTCGTATGGCTACACCTTC. The chain recombines TRBV6-6 with TRBJ1-2, with a tentative D call TRBD1 (6 bases). V lost 5 bases, J lost 5 bases, and 18 bases lay in between. CDR1 is MNHNY and CDR2 is SVGAGI in the germline V gene (reference sequence). CDR3 size: 15 residues.

This clonotype is a singleton in its sample. This sequence joins TRBV14 and TRBJ2-7; TRBD1 matches at 9 bases. Looked up from germline, CDR1 is SGHDN and CDR2 is FVKESK. The CDR3 sequence is 15 residues long. V shed 2 bases, J shed 3 bases, and the junction held 5 bases outside the gene matches. The CDR3 spells CASSQYLGQGYEQYF. The DNA for the CDR3 is TGTGCCAGCAGCCAATACTTGGGACAGGGCTACGAGCAGTACTTC.

This clonotype was observed a few times. The chain is built from TRBV5-6 and TRBJ2-5, with TRBD2 as a possible D gene (6 bases). Germline-derived CDR1 and CDR2 are SGHDT and YYEEEE. Trimming cost V 4 bases and J 0 bases, with 10 bases left between them. The CDR3 is 14 amino acids. The CDR3 protein is CASSTRGYQETQYF. In nucleotides, the CDR3 is TGTGCCAGCAGCACCCGGGGGTACCAAGAGACCCAGTACTTC.

This sequence joins TRBV7-2 and TRBJ1-4; tentative D call: TRBD1 (6 bases). The germline gives CDR1 SGHTA, CDR2 FQGNSA. V was pared by 5 bases and J by 4 bases, with 17 bases between. The CDR3 consists of 16 residues. CDR3 amino acids: CASSLDPDRYNEKLFF. CDR3 coding DNA: TGTGCCAGCAGCCTAGACCCGGACAGATATAATGAAAAACTGTTTTTT.

The genes are TRBV13 and TRBJ1-6; D possibly corresponds to TRBD1 (5 bases). The CDR3 is 15 residues long. Germline assignment: CDR1 PRHDT and CDR2 FYEKMQ (reference sequence). V was clipped by 3 bases and J by 6 bases, with 12 bases between them. The CDR3 loop reads CASSLGRASNSPLHF. DNA of the CDR3: TGTGCCAGCAGCTTGGGCAGGGCAAGTAATTCACCCCTCCACTTT. Full variable domain (rest looked up from reference TRBV13 and TRBJ1-6): AAGVIQSPRHLIKEKRETATLKCYPIPRHDTVYWYQQGPGQDPQFLISFYEKMQSDKGSIPDRFSAQQFSDYHSELNMSSLELGDSALYFCASSLGRASNSPLHFGNGTRLTVT.

The CDR3 spells CASSLQAGLAPNEQFF. CDR3 bases: TGTGCCAGCAGTTTACAGGCCGGACTAGCGCCTAATGAGCAGTTCTTC. V gene TRBV28 combines with J gene TRBJ2-1; 9 bases map to TRBD2. J lost 7 bases, V lost 2 bases, and 9 bases had no gene match. This CDR3 region has 16 residues. The germline V gene encodes CDR1 MDHEN and CDR2 SYDVKM. The full variable domain, completed using reference TRBV28 and TRBJ2-1, is DVKVTQSSRYLVKRTGEKVFLECVQDMDHENMFWYRQDPGLGLRLIYFSYDVKMKEKGDIPEGYSVSREKKERFSLILESASTNQTSMYLCASSLQAGLAPNEQFFGPGTRLTVL.

The J gene is TRBJ2-6, the V gene TRBV12-3 or TRBV12-4, with D perhaps matching TRBD1 or TRBD2 (5 bases each). V was cut by 5 bases and J by 2 bases, with 13 bases left in between. The CDR3 extends over 16 amino acids. In nucleotides, the CDR3 is TGTGCCAGCAGTCGCTCGGTGGGGGCTGGGGCCAACGTCCTGACTTTC. Protein sequence: CASSRSVGAGANVLTF.

The chain combines TRBV19 with TRBJ2-5, with D uncertain. CDR1 is LNHDA, CDR2 SQIVND, per germline (reference sequence). The CDR3 contains 16 residues. V was clipped by 5 bases and J by 4 bases, with 20 bases between them. The CDR3 bases are TGTGCCAGTAGTCTTCAGCTGAAAAACCGGAGAGAGACCCAGTACTTC. As protein: CASSLQLKNRRETQYF. The whole variable domain, remainder taken from reference TRBV19 and TRBJ2-5, is DGGITQSPKYLFRKEGQNVTLSCEQNLNHDAMYWYRQDPGQGLRLIYYSQIVNDFQKGDIAEGYSVSREKKESFPLTVTSAQKNPTAFYLCASSLQLKNRRETQYFGPGTRLLVL.

This clonotype has more than one count but fewer than ten. This chain links TRBV7-3 with TRBJ2-2; 9 bases agree with TRBD1. V was clipped by 5 bases and J by 3 bases; unmatched bases: 10. Germline loops: CDR1 SGHTA, CDR2 FQGTGA. This CDR3 is built from 17 residues. The chain's CDR3 is CASSRREGQGYTGELFF. The CDR3 bases are TGTGCCAGCAGCCGGAGAGAGGGACAGGGTTACACCGGGGAGCTGTTTTTT.

This clonotype was recorded many times. V usage is TRBV27 and J usage is TRBJ2-5; no reliable D call. Germline CDR1 is MNHEY and CDR2 is SMNVEV (reference sequence). CDR3 length: 15 residues. Trimming pared 1 base from V and 1 base from J, leaving 10 bases between. CDR3 region: CASSLWVNSQETQYF. The DNA of the CDR3 is TGTGCCAGCAGTTTATGGGTAAACAGCCAAGAGACCCAGTACTTC.

The genes are TRBV2 and TRBJ2-1, with 10 bases matching TRBD2. J gave up 1 base and V 8 bases, and 5 bases lay outside the gene matches. The CDR3 has 15 amino acids. CDR1 is SNHLY, CDR2 FYNNEI, per germline. CDR3 DNA: TGTGCCAGCGGGGAACTAGCGGGGTCCTACAATGAGCAGTTCTTC. Protein sequence: CASGELAGSYNEQFF.

Concerning this clonotype itself: One end of the junction is discordant with germline, which a read error may explain. The rearrangement uses TRBV6-1 and TRBJ2-1; D is possibly TRBD1 (6 bases). CDR1 is MNHNS and CDR2 is SASEGT in the germline V gene. This CDR3 is 16 amino acids long. CDR3 DNA sequence: TGTGCCAGCAGTCCGCTACAGGGCTCGTTATACAATGATCAGTTCTTC. Amino acids: CASSPLQGSLYNDQFF.

The chain employs TRBV15 and TRBJ2-7, with 9 bases aligning to TRBD2. The CDR3 extends over 16 amino acids. Germline V gene data show CDR1 as LNHNV and CDR2 as YYDKDF (reference sequence). Trimming removed 0 bases from V and 1 base from J; junction bases left unmatched: 4. CDR3: CATSRDRLAGSYEQYF. The CDR3, as DNA: TGTGCCACCAGCAGAGACCGCCTAGCGGGATCCTACGAGCAGTACTTC.